This is a list of T cell receptor beta chains from one sample in a study of shared clonotypes between healthy human individuals. Clones were read by immunoSEQ multiplex PCR, and TCRdb kept only the in-frame ones, dropping some. The table has more than 2,000,000 clones, more than 85% seen once; the top ten hold around 0.4%. The source material was naive CD4+ T cells from PBMCs. Source of these receptors: a young man in good health. Some clones in this sample may be carry-over from other donors' samples. Each CDR3 is given with its conserved first and last residue. D genes are given only for firm matches. Size is stated for part of the rows, as once, few or many counts, or as a class when the clone is expanded.

few	-	TRBV29-1	TRBJ1-1	CSTRSGTEAFF	TGCAGCACCCGGTCGGGCACTGAAGCTTTCTTT
once	-	TRBV11-1	TRBJ2-5	CASSPVTVFGDRFQETQYF	TGTGCCAGCAGCCCCGTGACTGTATTCGGAGACAGATTTCAAGAGACCCAGTACTTC
-	TRBD2	TRBV7-2	TRBJ2-4	CASSLFISSGGFNNF	TGTGCCAGCAGCTTATTTATCTCGTCGGGAGGGTTTAATAACTTC
-	-	TRBV11-2	TRBJ2-7	CASSLGWGYEQYF	TGTGCCAGCAGCTTAGGATGGGGGTACGAGCAGTACTTC
once	TRBD2	TRBV29-1	TRBJ2-1	CSAGTSGLPGYNEQFF	TGCAGCGCTGGGACTAGCGGCCTGCCTGGTTACAATGAGCAGTTCTTC
-	-	TRBV5-8	TRBJ2-7	CASSLIRTSSYEQYF	TGTGCCAGCAGCTTGATCCGGACGAGCTCCTACGAGCAGTACTTC
-	-	TRBV2	TRBJ1-4	CASRGAEREKLFF	TGTGCCAGCAGGGGAGCAGAACGCGAAAAACTGTTTTTT
-	-	TRBV27	TRBJ1-4	CASSSVATNEKLFF	TGTGCCAGCAGTTCCGTTGCAACTAATGAAAAACTGTTTTTT
-	TRBD2	TRBV7-2	TRBJ2-7	CASSSSAGVGQYF	TGTGCCAGCAGCTCGTCAGCGGGAGTTGGTCAGTACTTC
-	-	TRBV6-5	TRBJ1-2	CASSYEPGAGGYTF	TGTGCCAGCAGCTACGAGCCTGGGGCGGGCGGCTACACCTTC
-	-	TRBV11-2	TRBJ2-4	CASSLGRGQNIQYF	TGTGCCAGCAGCTTAGGCAGGGGCCAAAACATTCAGTACTTC
-	-	TRBV5-1	TRBJ2-2	CASSTDANTGELFF	TGCGCCAGCAGCACCGACGCGAACACCGGGGAGCTGTTTTTT
-	TRBD1	TRBV4-1	TRBJ1-2	CASRAPGQGNYGYTF	TGCGCCAGCAGGGCTCCGGGACAGGGAAACTATGGCTACACCTTC
-	-	TRBV29-1	TRBJ1-3	CSVEDYTGPGNTIYF	TGCAGCGTTGAAGATTATACAGGCCCAGGAAACACCATATATTTT
once	-	TRBV7-2	TRBJ2-3	CASSLERGSTDTQYF	TGTGCCAGCAGCTTAGAGAGGGGCTCTACAGATACGCAGTATTTT
-	-	TRBV29-1	TRBJ2-1	CSVARTGTNDYNEQFF	TGCAGCGTCGCCCGTACCGGGACCAACGACTACAATGAGCAGTTCTTC
-	-	TRBV7-2	TRBJ1-5	CASSFGPVFSNQPQHF	TGTGCCAGCAGCTTTGGGCCCGTCTTTAGCAATCAGCCCCAGCATTTT
-	-	TRBV5-1	TRBJ1-4	CASSLAGFNEKLFF	TGCGCCAGCAGCTTGGCAGGGTTTAATGAAAAACTGTTTTTT
-	TRBD1	TRBV19	TRBJ1-5	CASSTGIGGFSQPQHF	TGTGCCAGTAGTACTGGGATAGGGGGCTTCAGCCAGCCCCAGCATTTT
-	TRBD2	TRBV6-4	TRBJ2-1	CASSEASGRAYNEQFF	TGTGCCAGCAGTGAGGCTAGCGGGAGAGCCTACAATGAGCAGTTCTTC
-	TRBD1	TRBV7-9	TRBJ2-2	CASSQLRDRNTGELFF	TGTGCCAGCAGCCAGCTCCGGGACAGGAACACCGGGGAGCTGTTTTTT
-	-	TRBV6-1	TRBJ1-2	CASSVNAKDYGYTF	TGTGCCAGCAGTGTGAACGCCAAGGACTATGGCTACACCTTC
-	-	TRBV6-1	TRBJ2-3	CASSDVWGRDTQYF	TGTGCCAGCAGTGACGTATGGGGGAGGGATACGCAGTATTTT
-	TRBD2	TRBV19	TRBJ2-5	CASTSMGGRLAGGETQYF	TGTGCCAGTACCTCTATGGGGGGTCGACTAGCGGGAGGCGAGACCCAGTACTTC
-	-	TRBV28	TRBJ1-3	CASSVMRATGNTIYF	TGTGCCAGCAGTGTAATGAGGGCAACTGGAAACACCATATATTTT
-	-	TRBV5-8	TRBJ1-2	CASSLAVNYGYTF	TGTGCCAGCAGCTTGGCAGTCAACTATGGCTACACCTTC
-	TRBD1	TRBV6-1	TRBJ2-7	CASSGVIGQGDSYEQYF	TGTGCCAGCAGTGGAGTTATTGGACAGGGAGACTCCTACGAGCAGTACTTC
-	-	TRBV5-4	TRBJ1-1	CASSLPLVGAEAFF	TGTGCCAGCAGCTTGCCTTTGGTTGGGGCTGAAGCTTTCTTT
-	-	TRBV25-1	TRBJ1-4	CASSKRTADEKLFF	TGTGCCAGCAGTAAACGGACAGCAGATGAAAAACTGTTTTTT
-	TRBD2	TRBV6-1	TRBJ2-7	CASSEGGGLADTRSYEQYF	TGTGCCAGCAGTGAAGGCGGGGGACTAGCGGATACACGCTCCTACGAGCAGTACTTC
-	TRBD2	TRBV28	TRBJ2-7	CASSPLGGRVYEQYF	TGTGCCAGCAGCCCCCTCGGCGGGAGAGTCTACGAGCAGTACTTC
-	TRBD2	TRBV6-1	TRBJ2-4	CASSESGGLAKNIQYF	TGTGCCAGCAGTGAATCGGGGGGGCTAGCCAAAAACATTCAGTACTTC
-	-	TRBV28	TRBJ2-7	CASSASTMDSYEQYF	TGTGCCAGCAGTGCGTCGACAATGGACTCCTACGAGCAGTACTTC
once	TRBD1	TRBV5-1	TRBJ2-2	CASSPQGANTGELFF	TGCGCCAGCAGCCCACAGGGGGCGAACACCGGGGAGCTGTTTTTT
once	-	TRBV7-8	TRBJ2-1	CASSKKQGIGRGSYNEQFF	TGTGCCAGCAGCAAGAAACAGGGTATAGGGAGGGGCTCCTACAATGAGCAGTTCTTC
-	-	TRBV19	TRBJ2-7	CASSIQGSYEQYF	TGTGCCAGTAGTATCCAGGGCTCCTACGAGCAGTACTTC
-	-	TRBV19	TRBJ2-7	CASSDRLGLDSYEQYF	TGTGCCAGTAGTGACCGCCTGGGCCTCGATAGCTACGAGCAGTACTTC
-	-	TRBV7-9	TRBJ2-4	CASSSTLGYKIHIQYF	TGTGCCAGCAGCTCGACACTAGGATATAAAATACACATTCAGTACTTC
-	-	TRBV5-1	TRBJ2-3	CASSLAKVTDTQYF	TGCGCCAGCAGCTTGGCCAAAGTCACAGATACGCAGTATTTT
-	-	TRBV18	TRBJ2-3	CASSPIGDFTDTQYF	TGTGCCAGCTCACCCATTGGGGACTTCACAGATACGCAGTATTTT
-	TRBD2	TRBV6-5	TRBJ2-5	CASSPGGRGETQYF	TGTGCCAGCAGTCCCGGCGGGAGGGGAGAGACCCAGTACTTC
-	TRBD1	TRBV15	TRBJ1-2	CATSRGGTGPGYTF	TGTGCCACCAGCAGAGGAGGGACAGGACCTGGCTACACCTTC
few	-	TRBV25-1	TRBJ1-5	CASSATGDQPQHF	TGTGCCAGCAGTGCAACGGGGGATCAGCCCCAGCATTTT
-	-	TRBV6-5	TRBJ2-5	CASSYSTLQETQYF	TGTGCCAGCAGTTACTCGACTCTTCAAGAGACCCAGTACTTC
-	-	TRBV11-2	TRBJ2-1	CASSPTRHRDEQFF	TGTGCCAGCAGCCCCACGCGGCACAGGGATGAGCAGTTCTTC